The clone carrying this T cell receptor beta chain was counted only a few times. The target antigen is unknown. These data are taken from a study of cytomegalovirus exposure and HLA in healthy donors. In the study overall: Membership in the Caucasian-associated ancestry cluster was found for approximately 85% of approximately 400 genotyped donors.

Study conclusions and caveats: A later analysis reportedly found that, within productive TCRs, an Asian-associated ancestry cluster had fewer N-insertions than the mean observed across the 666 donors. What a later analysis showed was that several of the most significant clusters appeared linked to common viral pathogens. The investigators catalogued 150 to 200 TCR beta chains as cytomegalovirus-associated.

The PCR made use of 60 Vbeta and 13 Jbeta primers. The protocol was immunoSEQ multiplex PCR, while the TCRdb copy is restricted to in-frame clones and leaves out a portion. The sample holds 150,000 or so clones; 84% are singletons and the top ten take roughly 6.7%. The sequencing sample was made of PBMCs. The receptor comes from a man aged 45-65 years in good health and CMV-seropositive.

The CDR3 protein is CASSLFGEVTYNSPLHF. CDR3 DNA: TGTGCCAGCAGTTTATTCGGGGAGGTCACCTATAATTCACCCCTCCACTTT. The gene calls are TRBV27 and TRBJ1-6, with D uncertain. Trimming removed 1 base from V and 2 bases from J, with 12 bases in between. Per the germline V gene, CDR1 is MNHEY and CDR2 is SMNVEV (reference sequence). The CDR3 totals 17 residues.